Below, 9 T cell receptor beta chains from the same sample are listed, as sequenced in a study of cytomegalovirus exposure and HLA in healthy donors. The PCR was carried out with 60 Vbeta primers and 13 Jbeta primers. TCRdb's copy holds only in-frame clones and misses some; the assay was immunoSEQ multiplex PCR. Found here are roughly 130,000 clones, roughly 77% of them singletons; the top ten hold 5.5% to 7.5%. The sequencing sample was made of PBMCs. Source of these receptors: a woman aged 40 to 49 in good health and CMV-seropositive.

The rearrangement links TRBV6-5 to TRBJ1-1, with D tentatively TRBD1 (6 bases). The CDR3 covers 14 residues. CDR1 MNHEY and CDR2 SVGAGI come from the germline V gene. Trimming took 5 bases from V and 0 from J, leaving 10 bases between them. CDR3 bases: TGTGCCAGCAGTCGCGGACAGATGAACACTGAAGCTTTCTTT. Translating it yields CASSRGQMNTEAFF.

V is TRBV15 and J is TRBJ2-1; 12 bases map to TRBD2. From germline, CDR1 is LNHNV and CDR2 YYDKDF (reference sequence). The length of the CDR3 is 19 residues. V lost 3 bases, J lost 8 bases, and 17 bases stayed unmatched. CDR3 residues: CATSSPGLAGSYLSDEQFF. The CDR3 bases are TGTGCCACCAGCAGTCCAGGACTAGCGGGATCCTACCTTAGCGATGAGCAGTTCTTC.

The chain joins TRBV7-6 to TRBJ2-5; possibly TRBD2 for D (6 bases). V was cut by 3 bases and J by 5 bases, with 19 bases left in between. From germline, CDR1 is SGHVS and CDR2 FNYEAQ. The CDR3 sequence is 16 residues long. CDR3 bases: TGTGCCAGCAGCTTCAACCTAGCGACGAACGAGGAGACCCAGTACTTC. This codes for CASSFNLATNEETQYF.

The V and J genes are TRBV10-3 and TRBJ1-1, with a weak D call TRBD1 (5 bases). V was pared by 8 bases and J by 5 bases, with 12 bases between. CDR1 and CDR2 from the germline V gene are ENHRY and SYGVKD. This CDR3 spans 12 amino acids. This CDR3 reads CAIRNGGTEAFF. The CDR3 nucleotides read TGTGCCATCCGGAACGGGGGGACTGAAGCTTTCTTT.

This chain links TRBV5-4 with TRBJ1-6; D remains unclear. Germline-derived CDR1 and CDR2 are SGHNT and YYREEE (reference sequence). Trimming took 0 bases from V and 3 from J, leaving 13 bases between them. The CDR3 totals 17 residues. The CDR3 sequence is CASSLGQLAGYNSPLHF. The CDR3 DNA is TGTGCCAGCAGCTTGGGGCAACTCGCGGGCTATAATTCACCCCTCCACTTT.

The chain couples TRBV29-1 to TRBJ2-3; a weak D match, TRBD1 (5 bases). V dropped 4 bases and J dropped 4 bases, with 12 bases sitting between them. The germline CDR1 and CDR2 sequences are SQVTM and ANQGSEA. The CDR3 runs 13 residues. Written as DNA, the CDR3 is TGCAGCGTTGGCATCAGGGCGCCAGATACGCAGTATTTT. Its protein is CSVGIRAPDTQYF.

For this clone: At one end the junction does not follow the germline gene, possibly because of a read error. V is TRBV6-6 and J is TRBJ1-1; TRBD1 matches at 8 bases. The germline gives CDR1 MNHNY, CDR2 SVGAGI (reference sequence). This CDR3 has 16 residues. In nucleotides, the CDR3 is TGTGCCAACAGTTACCCACGCAACAGGGGGGACACTGAAGCTTTCTTT. Translated: CANSYPRNRGDTEAFF.

The gene calls are TRBV5-1 and TRBJ1-4; 7 bases are shared with TRBD1. J lost 0 bases, V lost 4 bases, and 6 bases had no gene match. The CDR3 spans 16 residues. CDR1 SGHRS and CDR2 YFSETQ come from the germline V gene. The CDR3 here is CASSVTGDATNEKLFF. In DNA, the CDR3 is TGCGCCAGCAGCGTAACAGGGGACGCAACTAATGAAAAACTGTTTTTT.

The chain combines TRBV25-1 with TRBJ2-7, with 8 bases fitting TRBD2. CDR1 and CDR2 (germline): MGHDK, SYGVNS. Losses at the gene ends were 5 bases for V and 5 bases for J; bases not matched to a gene: 2. The CDR3 runs to 12 residues. The CDR3 sequence is CASSPGGHEQYF. The DNA of the CDR3 is TGTGCCAGCAGTCCGGGGGGGCACGAGCAGTACTTC.